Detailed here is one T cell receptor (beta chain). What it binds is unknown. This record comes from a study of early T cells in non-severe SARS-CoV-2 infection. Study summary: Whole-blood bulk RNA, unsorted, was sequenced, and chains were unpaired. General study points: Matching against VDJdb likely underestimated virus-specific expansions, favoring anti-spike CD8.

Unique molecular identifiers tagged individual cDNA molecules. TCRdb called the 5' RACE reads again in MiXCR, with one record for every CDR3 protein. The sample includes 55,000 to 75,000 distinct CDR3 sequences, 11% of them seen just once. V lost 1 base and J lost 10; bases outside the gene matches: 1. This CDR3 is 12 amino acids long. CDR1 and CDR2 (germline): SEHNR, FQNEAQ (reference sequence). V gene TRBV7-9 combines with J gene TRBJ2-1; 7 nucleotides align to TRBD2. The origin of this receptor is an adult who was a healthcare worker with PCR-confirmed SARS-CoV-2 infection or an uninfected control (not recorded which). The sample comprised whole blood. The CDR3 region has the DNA TGTGCCAGCAGCTTAGAACTAGCGGAGCAGTTCTTC. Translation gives CASSLELAEQFF. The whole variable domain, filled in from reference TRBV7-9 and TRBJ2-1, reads DTGVSQNPRHKITKRGQNVTFRCDPISEHNRLYWYRQTLGQGPEFLTYFQNEAQLEKSRLLSDRFSAERPKGSFSTLEIQRTEQGDSAMYLCASSLELAEQFFGPGTRLTVL.